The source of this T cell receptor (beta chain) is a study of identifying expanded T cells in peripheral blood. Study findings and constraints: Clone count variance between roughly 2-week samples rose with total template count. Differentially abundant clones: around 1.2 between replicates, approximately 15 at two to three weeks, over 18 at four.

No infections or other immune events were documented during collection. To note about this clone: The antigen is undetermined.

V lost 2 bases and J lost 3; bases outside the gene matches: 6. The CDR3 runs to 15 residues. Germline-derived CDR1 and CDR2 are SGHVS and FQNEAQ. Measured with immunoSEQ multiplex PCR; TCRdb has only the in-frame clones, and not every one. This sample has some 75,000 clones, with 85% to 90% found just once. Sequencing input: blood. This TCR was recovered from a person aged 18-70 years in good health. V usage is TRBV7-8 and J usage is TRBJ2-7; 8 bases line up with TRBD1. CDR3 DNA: TGTGCCAGCAGCTTATGGGTCGGACAGGGCTACGAGCAGTACTTC. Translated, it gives CASSLWVGQGYEQYF.